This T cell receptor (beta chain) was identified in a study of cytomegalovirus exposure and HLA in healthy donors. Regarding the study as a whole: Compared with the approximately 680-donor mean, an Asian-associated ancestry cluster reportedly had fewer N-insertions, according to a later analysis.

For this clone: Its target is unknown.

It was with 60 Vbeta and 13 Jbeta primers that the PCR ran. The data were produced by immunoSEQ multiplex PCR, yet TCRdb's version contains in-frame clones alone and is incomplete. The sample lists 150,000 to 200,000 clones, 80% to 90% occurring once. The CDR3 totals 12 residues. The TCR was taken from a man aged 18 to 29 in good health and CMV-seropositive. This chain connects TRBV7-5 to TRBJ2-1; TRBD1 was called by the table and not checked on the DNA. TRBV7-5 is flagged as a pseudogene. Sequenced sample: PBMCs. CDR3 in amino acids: CARSLTGRKEFF. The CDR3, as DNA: TGTGCCAGAAGCTTGACAGGGAGGAAGGAGTTCTTC.